The 5 T cell receptor beta chains presented below share a single source sample, sequenced in a study of blood T cell repertoires in COVID-19. Clones were sequenced by immunoSEQ multiplex PCR, and TCRdb holds only the in-frame ones, with some missing. The profile covers tens of thousands of clones, with around 86% appearing a single time and 27% taken by the ten largest. Specimen: peripheral blood. These receptors all come from a man between 45 and 60 years old with active or convalescent COVID-19.

This clone was detected many times. The chain employs TRBV12-3 or TRBV12-4 and TRBJ2-1; the match to TRBD2 covers 8 bases. The CDR3 spans 13 residues. V dropped 1 base and J dropped 9; count of bases not matched to a gene: 2. The CDR3 loop is CASSLEAGVEQFF. In nucleotides, the CDR3 is TGTGCCAGCAGTTTAGAAGCGGGAGTTGAGCAGTTCTTC.

The rearrangement uses TRBV11-3 and TRBJ1-4; D is unclear. CDR1 is SGHNT and CDR2 is YENEEA in the germline V gene. The CDR3 extends over 13 amino acids. The V and J ends lost 5 bases and 8 bases respectively, with 12 bases between them. CDR3 sequence reads: CASSPRLGEKLFF. The CDR3 nucleotides read TGTGCCAGCAGCCCCCGGTTGGGCGAAAAACTGTTTTTT.

The gene calls are TRBV18 and TRBJ2-1; TRBD1 matches at 9 bases. The CDR3 length is 14 residues. The germline CDR1 and CDR2 sequences are KGHSH and LQKENI. With 5 bases clipped from V and 7 bases from J, the junction kept 6 bases outside the gene matches. Here the CDR3 reads CASSRDRAENEQFF. As DNA, the CDR3 is TGTGCCAGCTCAAGGGACAGGGCGGAGAATGAGCAGTTCTTC.

This sequence joins TRBV5-1 and TRBJ1-2, with 9 bases matching TRBD1. Germline V gene sequence: CDR1 SGHRS, CDR2 YFSETQ. The CDR3 is 14 amino acids. The V segment lost 4 bases and the J segment 5 bases; nucleotides outside the gene matches: 6. This chain's CDR3 is CASSTGQGIYGYTF. Written as DNA, the CDR3 is TGCGCCAGCAGCACAGGACAGGGGATATATGGCTACACCTTC.

The chain couples TRBV11-2 to TRBJ2-1, with 14 positions matching TRBD2. The V segment lost 5 bases and the J segment 7 bases; nucleotides outside the gene matches: 7. Germline CDR1 and CDR2: SGHAT and FQNNGV. This CDR3 region has 16 residues. As DNA, the CDR3 is TGTGCCAGCAGCATACGACTAGCGGGAGGGTTAAATGAGCAGTTCTTC. Amino acid sequence: CASSIRLAGGLNEQFF.